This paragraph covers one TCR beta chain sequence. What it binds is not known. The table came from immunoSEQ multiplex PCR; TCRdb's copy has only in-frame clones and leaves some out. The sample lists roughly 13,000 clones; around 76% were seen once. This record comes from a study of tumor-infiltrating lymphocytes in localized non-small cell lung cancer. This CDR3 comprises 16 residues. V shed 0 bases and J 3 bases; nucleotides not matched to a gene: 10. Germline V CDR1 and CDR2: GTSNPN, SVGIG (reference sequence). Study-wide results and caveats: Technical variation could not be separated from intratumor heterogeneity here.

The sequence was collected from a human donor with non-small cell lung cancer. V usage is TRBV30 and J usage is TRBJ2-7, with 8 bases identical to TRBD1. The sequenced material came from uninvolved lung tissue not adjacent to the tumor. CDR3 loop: CAWSVRGQATLYEQYF. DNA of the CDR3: TGTGCCTGGAGTGTACGGGGACAGGCAACCCTCTACGAGCAGTACTTC.